This T cell receptor (beta chain) was recorded in a study of tumor and adjacent non-tumor tissue in lung cancer. Study overall: Histology: 12 adenocarcinoma, a couple of squamous cell carcinoma, 1 small cell lung cancer. The patients, 10 to 11 men and 4 or 5 women, were 31 to 76 with stage I to III disease. Study observations and caveats: Significantly higher TCR diversity was found in tumor than normal lung.

Worth noting for this clonotype: The antigen is not known. Just one base apart from a much larger clone, this may be a read error.

A modified ARM-PCR protocol with three rounds of nested PCR amplified TCRbeta. TCRdb fed the multiplex PCR reads into MiXCR, producing one record per CDR3 protein. The sample contains around 140,000 distinct CDR3 sequences, around 61% of which appear only once. RNA was extracted from bulk tissue without any cell sorting. This receptor was identified in a man in his sixties with small cell lung cancer. Sequencing was carried out using lung tumor tissue.

For the CDR3, the DNA is TGCAGTACTAGTCGAGAAGACCAGCCCCAGCATTTT. Its protein product is CSTSREDQPQHF. V is TRBV20-1 and J is TRBJ1-5; D uncertain. The CDR3 has 12 amino acids. Germline CDR1 is DFQATT and CDR2 is SNEGSKA (reference sequence).